A selection of T cell receptor beta chains follows, all from one sample in a study of T cell changes during pregnancy in multiple sclerosis. TCRdb's table, derived via immunoSEQ multiplex PCR, lists solely in-frame clones and lacks some. Of over 100,000 clones listed, 92% are singletons. The sequencing used peripheral blood, collected in the third trimester of pregnancy. These TCRs come from a female donor with multiple sclerosis, enrolled in a pregnancy study. The conserved cysteine and the conserved F or W are not part of the CDR3 here. Clone size, where shown, is once, few, many, or a class for clones that have expanded.

v_gene: TRBV9
abundance: -
j_gene: TRBJ2-2
CDR3aa: ASSVSGGAPGELF

v_gene: TRBV15
abundance: once
j_gene: TRBJ1-1
CDR3aa: ATSQPQGREAF

v_gene: TRBV2
abundance: -
j_gene: TRBJ1-2
CDR3aa: ASKSGGQGALGYT

v_gene: TRBV4-1
abundance: -
j_gene: TRBJ1-2
CDR3aa: ASSQAEGVSYGYT

v_gene: TRBV18
abundance: -
j_gene: TRBJ2-7
CDR3aa: ASSPVQATLYEQY

v_gene: TRBV5-1
abundance: -
j_gene: TRBJ2-1
CDR3aa: ASSLGLAGRNEQF

v_gene: TRBV27
abundance: once
j_gene: TRBJ2-1
CDR3aa: ASSLRGFNEQF

v_gene: TRBV7-2
abundance: -
j_gene: TRBJ2-3
CDR3aa: ASSLSGGDTQY

v_gene: TRBV7-2
abundance: -
j_gene: TRBJ2-3
CDR3aa: ASSLVSVPGADTQY

v_gene: TRBV5-6
abundance: once
j_gene: TRBJ2-7
CDR3aa: ASSLVQGAFNEQY

v_gene: TRBV27
abundance: -
j_gene: TRBJ2-7
CDR3aa: ASSLGTGAYEQY

v_gene: TRBV9
abundance: few
j_gene: TRBJ1-2
CDR3aa: ASSKRRTGGEDGYT

v_gene: TRBV28
abundance: -
j_gene: TRBJ1-1
CDR3aa: ASSLWGFEAF

v_gene: TRBV7-2
abundance: -
j_gene: TRBJ2-7
CDR3aa: ASSFQGSYYEQY

v_gene: TRBV19
abundance: few
j_gene: TRBJ1-2
CDR3aa: ASTTQGAGYGYT

v_gene: TRBV14
abundance: -
j_gene: TRBJ1-1
CDR3aa: ASSLDRVTTRLSTEAF

v_gene: TRBV19
abundance: -
j_gene: TRBJ1-4
CDR3aa: ASSEFRGRAEKLF

v_gene: TRBV6-1
abundance: -
j_gene: TRBJ2-5
CDR3aa: ASSEDGGEGETQY

v_gene: TRBV7-7
abundance: -
j_gene: TRBJ2-5
CDR3aa: ASSRTGREETQY

v_gene: TRBV2
abundance: -
j_gene: TRBJ2-7
CDR3aa: ASNRGLSYEQY

v_gene: TRBV28
abundance: -
j_gene: TRBJ2-7
CDR3aa: ASSTRTGGFYEQY

v_gene: TRBV18
abundance: -
j_gene: TRBJ1-4
CDR3aa: ASSQQTGREKLF

v_gene: TRBV23-1
abundance: -
j_gene: TRBJ2-3
CDR3aa: ASSQWRTDTQY

v_gene: TRBV19
abundance: few
j_gene: TRBJ2-7
CDR3aa: ASSASLVSYEQY

v_gene: TRBV5-4
abundance: -
j_gene: TRBJ2-7
CDR3aa: ASSLGEGPTRYEQY

v_gene: TRBV15
abundance: -
j_gene: TRBJ2-7
CDR3aa: ATSRRSGTGSTGQY

v_gene: TRBV7-8
abundance: -
j_gene: TRBJ2-5
CDR3aa: ASSLGQGAIETQY

v_gene: TRBV5-1
abundance: -
j_gene: TRBJ2-3
CDR3aa: ASSPGGFTDTQY

v_gene: TRBV5-8
abundance: -
j_gene: TRBJ1-1
CDR3aa: ASSSGQKANTEAF

v_gene: TRBV5-4
abundance: -
j_gene: TRBJ2-7
CDR3aa: ASRYDPGLPYEQY

v_gene: TRBV7-9
abundance: -
j_gene: TRBJ2-2
CDR3aa: ASSQGQGRTGELF

v_gene: TRBV6-5
abundance: -
j_gene: TRBJ1-1
CDR3aa: ASRWTGGNTEAF

v_gene: TRBV4-1
abundance: -
j_gene: TRBJ2-3
CDR3aa: ASSQNPIYTDTQY

v_gene: TRBV18
abundance: -
j_gene: TRBJ2-5
CDR3aa: ASSPPGSETQY

v_gene: TRBV27
abundance: few
j_gene: TRBJ1-1
CDR3aa: ASTPSFLATEAF

v_gene: TRBV30
abundance: -
j_gene: TRBJ1-1
CDR3aa: AWSTGANTEAF

v_gene: TRBV11-2
abundance: -
j_gene: TRBJ1-5
CDR3aa: ASSLERDQPQH

v_gene: TRBV7-3
abundance: -
j_gene: TRBJ2-3
CDR3aa: ASSQGTSGSVTDTQY

v_gene: TRBV19
abundance: -
j_gene: TRBJ1-5
CDR3aa: ASSTQGGDQPQH

v_gene: TRBV2
abundance: -
j_gene: TRBJ2-6
CDR3aa: ASCGTGLVEYSGANVLT

v_gene: TRBV10-3
abundance: -
j_gene: TRBJ1-2
CDR3aa: AISLDAGETYGYT

v_gene: TRBV2
abundance: -
j_gene: TRBJ1-2
CDR3aa: ASRTGTGYT

v_gene: TRBV30
abundance: -
j_gene: TRBJ1-3
CDR3aa: AWSVLAGGNTIY

v_gene: TRBV5-1
abundance: -
j_gene: TRBJ2-2
CDR3aa: ASSLATGITAGELF

v_gene: TRBV27
abundance: once
j_gene: TRBJ1-5
CDR3aa: ASSPKTGVGNQPQH

v_gene: TRBV19
abundance: -
j_gene: TRBJ1-1
CDR3aa: ASAGQGGAF

v_gene: TRBV27
abundance: -
j_gene: TRBJ2-1
CDR3aa: ATLPYTGTGGYEQF

v_gene: TRBV7-8
abundance: once
j_gene: TRBJ2-7
CDR3aa: ASSLAGGRGRPYEQY

v_gene: TRBV19
abundance: once
j_gene: TRBJ1-1
CDR3aa: ASRGTGGYSLNTEAF

v_gene: TRBV9
abundance: -
j_gene: TRBJ2-1
CDR3aa: ASSIAGAYNEQF